This T cell receptor (beta chain) was recorded in a study of T-cell reconstitution after alpha-beta-depleted transplantation in children. Unmatched junction bases numbered 12, after V lost 10 bases and J lost 0 bases. Germline-derived CDR1 and CDR2 are SNHLY and FYNNEI. The CDR3 totals 16 residues. Unique molecular identifiers were incorporated during preparation of the TCRbeta library. TCRdb fed the PCR reads into MiXCR, producing one record per CDR3 protein. The table lists some 520,000 distinct CDR3 sequences, roughly 33% of them singletons. The chain joins TRBV2 to TRBJ2-3, with 8 bases fitting TRBD2. The starting material was PBMCs from the stem cell graft donor, obtained from the stem cell graft. This receptor was taken from a human donor who donated a stem cell graft to a child with aplastic anemia. The CDR3 region is CATQRRASGSTDTQYF. DNA for the CDR3: TGTGCCACCCAACGAAGGGCTAGCGGGAGCACAGATACGCAGTATTTT.